This is a list of T cell receptor beta chains from one sample in a study of long-term antiretroviral therapy in people with HIV. The table came from immunoSEQ multiplex PCR; TCRdb's copy has only in-frame clones and leaves some out. The sample gives 25,000 to 35,000 clones, around 96% of which show up once; less than 2.5% is in the top ten. The sample in question was unsorted PBMCs, obtained around 6.6 years after starting antiretroviral therapy. The receptors shown here come from a man aged 25 to 40 with HIV. Each CDR3 is given with its conserved first and last residue. D genes are given only for firm matches. The size of a clone is reported for some rows only, either as once, few or many, or as a class for expanded clones.

>TRBV4-1|TRBJ1-1|NA|NA
TGCGCCAGCAGCCAACCAGGGCTGGCTGAAGCTTTCTTT
CASSQPGLAEAFF
>TRBV9|TRBJ1-4|NA|NA
TGTGCCAGCAGCACCGGACAGCATAATGAAAAACTGTTTTTT
CASSTGQHNEKLFF
>TRBV9|TRBJ2-5|TRBD2|NA
TGTGCCAGCAGCGTAGGACTAGCGGGAGGGACCCAGTACTTC
CASSVGLAGGTQYF
>TRBV28|TRBJ2-7|NA|NA
TGTGCCAGCAGTTTCGAGGCAGGGAACCACGAGCAGTACTTC
CASSFEAGNHEQYF
>TRBV4-3|TRBJ2-1|NA|NA
TGCGCCAGCACTGCTAGCCTTTACTCGTATCGCTCCTACAATGAGCAGTTCTTC
CASTASLYSYRSYNEQFF
>TRBV4-3|TRBJ2-7|TRBD2|NA
TGCGCCAGCAGCCATAGCGGGGGGGCCCTTTTCCACGAGCAGTACTTC
CASSHSGGALFHEQYF
>TRBV5-1|TRBJ2-1|TRBD1|NA
TGCGCCAGCAGCCTGGACAGGAACAATGAGCAGTTCTTC
CASSLDRNNEQFF
>TRBV9|TRBJ1-1|NA|medium-sized
TGTGCCAGCAGCGTAGCTCCTGCAGACACTGAAGCTTTCTTT
CASSVAPADTEAFF
>TRBV7-2|TRBJ2-7|NA|NA
TGTGCCAGCAGCTTAGAGTACGAAACCTACTACGAGCAGTACTTC
CASSLEYETYYEQYF
>TRBV19|TRBJ2-5|NA|NA
TGTGCCAGTAGTACCCTAGCGAGAGGGGAGACCCAGTACTTC
CASSTLARGETQYF
>TRBV2|TRBJ1-4|NA|NA
TGTGCCAGCAGTTGGGGCGTCACTAATGAAAAACTGTTTTTT
CASSWGVTNEKLFF
>TRBV12-5|TRBJ2-7|NA|NA
TGTGCTAGTGGTCCTTGGGCCTACGAGCAGTACTTC
CASGPWAYEQYF
>TRBV6-1|TRBJ2-7|NA|NA
TGTGCCAGCGGGCCCTCTCCCTACGAGCAGTACTTC
CASGPSPYEQYF